Included here is one T cell receptor beta chain sequence, with context. Its antigen is still unknown. V lost 1 base and J lost 2; bases outside the gene matches: 7. In germline, CDR1 is SGHTA, CDR2 FQGNSA. The CDR3 has 16 residues. Unique molecular identifiers were present on the cDNA, and a universal primer site came from template switching. Each CDR3 protein gets one entry after TCRdb re-called the 5' RACE reads with MiXCR. This sample has about 660,000 distinct CDR3 sequences, with over 8.5% found just once. The data originate from a study of identical twins. Findings and limits, study-wide: The study drew conclusions from cross-sectional statistical analysis, not from following the same donors.

Donors uniformly comprised healthy Caucasians. This sample was also put to use in a study of yellow fever vaccine responses in identical twins.

The source is a young woman in good health. Sequenced sample: PBMCs. The gene calls are TRBV7-2 and TRBJ2-5; TRBD2 matches at 7 bases. CDR3 nucleotides: TGTGCCAGCAGCTTAGTCTCTAGCGGAAAACAAGAGACCCAGTACTTC. Translating gives CASSLVSSGKQETQYF. Full variable domain (missing parts from reference TRBV7-2 and TRBJ2-5): GAGVSQSPSNKVTEKGKDVELRCDPISGHTALYWYRQSLGQGLEFLIYFQGNSAPDKSGLPSDRFSAERTGGSVSTLTIQRTQQEDSAVYLCASSLVSSGKQETQYFGPGTRLLVL.